The 19 T cell receptor beta chains below were found in one sample sequenced in a study of early T cells in non-severe SARS-CoV-2 infection. TCRdb re-derived calls from the 5' RACE reads in MiXCR, one entry per CDR3 protein. In the table there are about 99,000 distinct CDR3 sequences, roughly 15% of which are singletons. The sample was whole blood. The receptors originated from an adult who was a healthcare worker with PCR-confirmed SARS-CoV-2 infection or an uninfected control (not recorded which).

This clonotype turned up a few times. The chain links TRBV27 to TRBJ1-1, with 10 bases aligning to TRBD1. This CDR3 is built from 11 residues. With V trimmed by 6 bases and J by 8 bases, 0 bases remained unmatched. Germline V gene data show CDR1 as MNHEY and CDR2 as SMNVEV (reference sequence). In DNA, the CDR3 is TGTGCCAGCAGGGACAGGGGGGAAGCTTTCTTT. Its protein is CASRDRGEAFF.

The chain has TRBV19 and TRBJ1-5; D is undetermined. The length of the CDR3 is 15 residues. Trimming took 6 bases from V and 3 from J, leaving 15 bases between them. Germline V gene sequence: CDR1 LNHDA, CDR2 SQIVND (reference sequence). The CDR3 loop is CASSRGASLNQPQHF. The CDR3 nucleotides read TGTGCCAGTAGCCGGGGAGCCAGCCTCAATCAGCCCCAGCATTTT.

This sequence joins TRBV20-1 and TRBJ2-1; D may be TRBD2 (6 bases). The V end was cut by 5 bases, the J end by 14 bases, with 13 bases between. Germline lookup yields CDR1 DFQATT and CDR2 SNEGSKA (reference sequence). CDR3 length: 10 amino acids. In DNA form, the CDR3 reads TGCAGTGCTCAGACTAGAATTAAGTTCTTC. This encodes CSAQTRIKFF.

The chain carries TRBV29-1 and TRBJ1-2; D is unclear. CDR1 and CDR2 from the germline V gene are SQVTM and ANQGSEA. This CDR3 comprises 13 residues. The V and J ends lost 0 bases and 8 bases respectively, with 13 bases between them. The CDR3 here is CSVEDHPGEGYTF. CDR3 DNA: TGCAGCGTTGAAGACCACCCTGGCGAGGGCTACACCTTC. Complete variable domain (other parts from reference TRBV29-1 and TRBJ1-2): SAVISQKPSRDICQRGTSLTIQCQVDSQVTMMFWYRQQPGQSLTLIATANQGSEATYESGFVIDKFPISRPNLTFSTLTVSNMSPEDSSIYLCSVEDHPGEGYTFGSGTRLTVV.

The CDR3 is CASSLRTVQETQYF. CDR3 in DNA: TGTGCCAGCAGTTTGCGGACGGTACAAGAGACCCAGTACTTC. The J gene is TRBJ2-5, the V gene TRBV28; D call uncertain. Germline CDR1 is MDHEN and CDR2 is SYDVKM. The V end lost 3 bases, the J end lost 2 bases, and 10 bases lay between the germline ends. This CDR3 spans 14 amino acids.

The chain joins TRBV11-2 to TRBJ2-5, with 11 nucleotides matching TRBD1. The J segment lost 6 bases and the V segment lost 3 bases, leaving 6 bases of the junction unmatched. The germline V gene has CDR1 SGHAT and CDR2 FQNNGV. CDR3 length: 15 residues. The CDR3 nucleotides read TGTGCCAGCAGCTTGGGGACAGGGGGATGGCAGACCCAGTACTTC. It codes for CASSLGTGGWQTQYF. The whole variable domain, remainder taken from reference TRBV11-2 and TRBJ2-5, is EAGVAQSPRYKIIEKRQSVAFWCNPISGHATLYWYQQILGQGPKLLIQFQNNGVVDDSQLPKDRFSAERLKGVDSTLKIQPAKLEDSAVYLCASSLGTGGWQTQYFGPGTRLLVL.

This clonotype was found a few times. The rearrangement links TRBV20-1 to TRBJ1-6; D remains unclear. The CDR3 runs to 18 residues. Trimming left V 2 bases short and J 5 bases short, with 22 bases between. CDR1 DFQATT and CDR2 SNEGSKA come from the germline V gene (reference sequence). CDR3: CSARSLDPDKPNNSPLHF. In DNA form, the CDR3 reads TGCAGTGCTAGATCACTCGACCCGGATAAACCCAATAATTCACCCCTCCACTTT.

CDR3 coding DNA: TGCGCCAGCAGCAACGACATGAACACTGAAGCTTTCTTT. Translated: CASSNDMNTEAFF. J is TRBJ1-1 and V is TRBV5-1, with no clear D. V lost 4 bases and J 0 bases, leaving 7 bases between the germline ends. The germline V gene has CDR1 SGHRS and CDR2 YFSETQ. This CDR3 is 13 amino acids long. Looking up the rest from reference TRBV5-1 and TRBJ1-1 gives the full variable domain: KAGVTQTPRYLIKTRGQQVTLSCSPISGHRSVSWYQQTPGQGLQFLFEYFSETQRNKGNFPGRFSGRQFSNSRSEMNVSTLELGDSALYLCASSNDMNTEAFFGQGTRLTVV.

The sample holds a few counts of this clonotype. The V and J genes are TRBV7-2 and TRBJ2-2; D is unclear. Trimming cost V 0 bases and J 5 bases, with 19 bases left between them. The germline gives CDR1 SGHTA, CDR2 FQGNSA. The length of the CDR3 is 18 residues. CDR3 sequence: CASSLAGVGGRITGELFF. In DNA form, the CDR3 reads TGTGCCAGCAGCTTAGCGGGTGTAGGTGGTAGGATAACCGGGGAGCTGTTTTTT.

This clonotype was counted only a few times. The V and J genes are TRBV9 and TRBJ2-1; D is perhaps TRBD1 or TRBD2 (6 bases each). The germline V gene encodes CDR1 SGDLS and CDR2 YYNGEE. This CDR3 comprises 16 residues. Trimming removed 0 bases at V and 0 bases at J, with 10 bases between. The CDR3 reads CASSVEGGFSYNEQFF. For the CDR3, the DNA is TGTGCCAGCAGCGTAGAGGGGGGATTCTCCTACAATGAGCAGTTCTTC.

This clonotype was observed a few times. V is TRBV29-1 and J is TRBJ2-1; D gene ambiguous. Germline CDR1 reads SQVTM; CDR2 reads ANQGSEA. Trimming removed 6 bases at V and 5 bases at J, with 14 bases between. The CDR3 spans 13 residues. CDR3 in amino acids: CSVPRVPDNEQFF. The DNA for the CDR3 is TGCAGCGTCCCCCGAGTGCCCGACAATGAGCAGTTCTTC.

At least ten counts were recorded for this clonotype. The CDR3 protein is CASKGRSTFPYNEQFF. Written as DNA, the CDR3 is TGTGCCAGCAAAGGTCGTAGCACCTTCCCCTACAATGAGCAGTTCTTC. This chain connects TRBV27 to TRBJ2-1, with no clear D. Germline V gene lookup returns CDR1 MNHEY and CDR2 SMNVEV (reference sequence). V shed 7 bases and J shed 2 bases, with 18 bases lying between them. The CDR3 spans 16 residues.

The rearrangement links TRBV20-1 to TRBJ2-3; D ambiguous. Trimming removed 5 bases at V and 5 bases at J, with 11 bases between. The CDR3 is 12 residues long. CDR1 is DFQATT and CDR2 is SNEGSKA in the germline V gene (reference sequence). The CDR3 sequence is CSARRQGDTQYF. CDR3 DNA sequence: TGCAGTGCTCGACGCCAAGGAGATACGCAGTATTTT.

This CDR3 reads CASSAPGSSYQETQYF. The CDR3 DNA follows: TGTGCCAGCAGCGCACCAGGGTCATCGTACCAAGAGACCCAGTACTTC. The chain carries TRBV9 and TRBJ2-5; tentative D call: TRBD1 (5 bases). CDR3 length: 16 amino acids. CDR1 SGDLS and CDR2 YYNGEE come from the germline V gene. V lost 3 bases and J 0 bases, leaving 15 bases between the germline ends.

At least ten counts were recorded for this clonotype. The rearrangement uses TRBV7-2 and TRBJ2-7; no definite D call. The germline V gene encodes CDR1 SGHTA and CDR2 FQGNSA. The CDR3 loop spans 14 amino acids. Trimming stripped 1 base from V and 3 bases from J, with 10 bases between. CDR3 region: CASSLGRVYYEQYF. Written as DNA, the CDR3 is TGTGCCAGCAGCTTAGGTCGGGTTTACTACGAGCAGTACTTC. Looking up the rest from reference TRBV7-2 and TRBJ2-7 gives the full variable domain: GAGVSQSPSNKVTEKGKDVELRCDPISGHTALYWYRQSLGQGLEFLIYFQGNSAPDKSGLPSDRFSAERTGGSVSTLTIQRTQQEDSAVYLCASSLGRVYYEQYFGPGTRLTVT.

This clonotype appeared many times. V usage is TRBV7-2 and J usage is TRBJ1-1; tentative D call: TRBD1 (5 bases). Germline CDR1 is SGHTA and CDR2 is FQGNSA. This CDR3 has 16 amino acids. V was cut by 7 bases and J by 0 bases, with 18 bases left in between. The CDR3 DNA reads as TGTGCCAGCAACATAAGGGGAAATTTGATGAACACTGAAGCTTTCTTT. This codes for CASNIRGNLMNTEAFF.

This clonotype appeared many times. This chain connects TRBV7-9 to TRBJ2-6, with 7 bases aligning to TRBD1. With 7 bases clipped from V and 1 base from J, the junction kept 16 bases outside the gene matches. The CDR3 length is 19 residues. CDR1 and CDR2 from the germline V gene are SEHNR and FQNEAQ (reference sequence). The CDR3 spells CASTPPLRDSLSGANVLTF. Written as DNA, the CDR3 is TGTGCCAGCACCCCTCCTCTCCGGGACAGCCTATCTGGGGCCAACGTCCTGACTTTC.

In its sample, this clonotype was seen many times. The CDR3 here is CASRRGRDSYEQYF. The CDR3 DNA reads as TGTGCCAGTCGGAGAGGGAGGGACTCCTACGAGCAGTACTTC. The chain recombines TRBV6-2 or TRBV6-3 with TRBJ2-7; 7 positions agree with TRBD2. Germline CDR1 MNHEY, CDR2 SVGEGT. V gave up 9 bases and J gave up 0 bases; unmatched junction bases: 8. CDR3 length equals 14 residues.

This clonotype has just a few counts. The rearrangement joins TRBV7-9 to TRBJ2-5; D unclear. Between the trimmed V and J ends, which lost 3 bases and 5 bases, there was a span of 10 bases. Germline assignment: CDR1 SEHNR and CDR2 FQNEAQ (reference sequence). The CDR3 spans 13 residues. CDR3 coding DNA: TGTGCCAGCAGCTTGTCCAGTAGGGAGACCCAGTACTTC. Its protein product is CASSLSSRETQYF.